This is a list of T cell receptor beta chains from one sample in a study of blood T cell repertoires in COVID-19. The protocol was immunoSEQ multiplex PCR, while the TCRdb copy is restricted to in-frame clones and leaves out a portion. The repertoire has some 260,000 clones, just over 85% of them found once; the top ten carry more than 1.5%. The sequencing input was PBMCs or T cells enriched from blood (not recorded which). These receptors were collected from a man aged 35-49 years who had recovered from COVID-19. Each CDR3 is given with its conserved first and last residue. D genes are given only for firm matches. Clone size, where shown, is once, few, many, or a class for clones that have expanded.

V gene	J gene	clone size	D gene	CDR3 DNA	CDR3 protein
TRBV5-5	TRBJ1-2	-	TRBD1	TGTGCCAGCCTTCGGACAGGAAACAACTATGGCTACACCTTC	CASLRTGNNYGYTF
TRBV7-8	TRBJ1-1	few	-	TGTGCCAGCAGCTTAGCTTTGGCAGGGGTCGGGGACACTGAAGCTTTCTTT	CASSLALAGVGDTEAFF
TRBV5-1	TRBJ2-3	-	-	TGCGCCAGCAGCATGGCGCTAGACACAGATACGCAGTATTTT	CASSMALDTDTQYF
TRBV5-6	TRBJ1-2	-	-	TGTGCCAGCAGCTTCGACACTAACTATGGCTACACCTTC	CASSFDTNYGYTF
TRBV28	TRBJ1-1	-	-	TGTGCCAGCAGTTTAAAGGACCCCCGAGGGGCTTTCTTT	CASSLKDPRGAFF
TRBV5-1	TRBJ2-1	-	TRBD1	TGCGCCAGCAGCATTGGGACAGAAGCCTACAATGAGCAGTTCTTC	CASSIGTEAYNEQFF
TRBV30	TRBJ2-1	-	TRBD1	TGTGCCGGGACGGGACAGGGAAATGAGCAGTTCTTC	CAGTGQGNEQFF
TRBV18	TRBJ2-7	-	-	TGTGCCAGCTCACGGGTACAGGACGACTACGAGCAGTACTTC	CASSRVQDDYEQYF
TRBV9	TRBJ2-2	once	TRBD2	TGTGCCAGCAGCCCCCTTGGCGGGGGGACCGGGGAGCTGTTTTTT	CASSPLGGGTGELFF
TRBV30	TRBJ1-5	few	TRBD1	TGTGCCTGGGACCTAGGGACAGGGACTTATAGCAATCAGCCCCAGCATTTT	CAWDLGTGTYSNQPQHF
TRBV28	TRBJ2-7	-	-	TGTGCCAGCACCTCGTCCTACGAGCAGTACTTC	CASTSSYEQYF
TRBV5-1	TRBJ1-2	-	TRBD1	TGCGCCAGCATTCCTTTTCCCCAGGGGGGACATGGCTACACCTTC	CASIPFPQGGHGYTF
TRBV5-1	TRBJ2-7	-	-	TGCGCCAGCAGCTTGCGAGCCAGCGCGTACTCCTACGAGCAGTACTTC	CASSLRASAYSYEQYF
TRBV7-9	TRBJ2-5	-	TRBD2	TGTGCCAGCAGCTGGAAGCGGGGGCGGTACCAAGAGACCCAGTACTTC	CASSWKRGRYQETQYF
TRBV4-3	TRBJ1-4	-	-	TGCGCCAGCAGCCAAGGGAATAGGCCGGGGGAAAAACTGTTTTTT	CASSQGNRPGEKLFF
TRBV7-9	TRBJ1-4	-	-	TGTGCCAGCAGGGGTCACACAGGGACAGAAAAACTGTTTTTT	CASRGHTGTEKLFF
TRBV11-2	TRBJ1-5	-	-	TGTGCCAGCAGCTCTTTGGGGGGGTATCAGCCCCAGCATTTT	CASSSLGGYQPQHF
TRBV5-1	TRBJ1-1	-	TRBD1	TGCGCCAGCAGCTTGGACCCGACAGGGGGCGAAGCTTTCTTT	CASSLDPTGGEAFF
TRBV24-1	TRBJ2-1	-	TRBD1	TGTGCCACCAGTGAATCCGGGACAGGCCTCGGCAATGAGCAGTTCTTC	CATSESGTGLGNEQFF
TRBV7-8	TRBJ2-3	-	TRBD2	TGTGCCAGCAGCTTTACTAGCGGGGGGGCAGATACGCAGTATTTT	CASSFTSGGADTQYF
TRBV20-1	TRBJ1-1	-	-	TGCAGTGCTGGCCAGGGGCGGAACTTT	CSAGQGRNF
TRBV19	TRBJ1-4	-	-	TGTGCCAGTAAATTTCAGGGTGAGGAAAAACTGTTTTTT	CASKFQGEEKLFF
TRBV14	TRBJ2-2	-	-	TGTGCCAGCAGCCACACCAGGGGCGGGGAGCTGTTTTTT	CASSHTRGGELFF
TRBV30	TRBJ1-6	-	-	TGTGCCTGGAGTGTACTGGGAGGCTCCTATAATTCACCCCTCCACTTT	CAWSVLGGSYNSPLHF
TRBV18	TRBJ2-5	-	TRBD2	TGTGCCAGCTCACCCCTGATCGATATCGGGGGGCAAGAGACCCAGTACTTC	CASSPLIDIGGQETQYF
TRBV3-1/TRBV3-2	TRBJ2-2	-	-	TGTGCCAGCCGTCCGGGCCCCGGGATAGGGGAGCTGTTTTTT	CASRPGPGIGELFF
TRBV5-1	TRBJ2-5	-	-	TGCGCCAGCAGCGCGGAAGAGAGAGAGACCCAGTACTTC	CASSAEERETQYF
TRBV27	TRBJ2-7	-	-	TGTGCCAGCAGTTCCTCTCCGGGACTCGTTTACGAGCAGTACTTC	CASSSSPGLVYEQYF
TRBV7-9	TRBJ2-5	-	-	TGTGCCAGCAGCTCCCCCAGGGTGGGGGAGACCCAGTACTTC	CASSSPRVGETQYF
TRBV30	TRBJ2-1	-	-	TGTGCCTGGGCTCGGGAGCTCTACAATGAGCAGTTCTTC	CAWARELYNEQFF
TRBV28	TRBJ1-5	once	-	TGTGCCATCGTACAGGGAGGCAATCAGCCCCAGCATTTT	CAIVQGGNQPQHF
TRBV27	TRBJ2-7	few	TRBD1	TGTGCCAGCAGTTCCGCCGACAGGGGGTCTTACGAGCAGTACTTC	CASSSADRGSYEQYF
TRBV7-9	TRBJ1-1	-	TRBD1	TGTGCCAGCAGCGCCCCGGGACAGTCGGTTGAAGCTTTCTTT	CASSAPGQSVEAFF
TRBV25-1	TRBJ2-4	-	TRBD2	TGTGCCAGCAGTGAATTCGGGGGGGCGGCCAAAAACATTCAGTACTTC	CASSEFGGAAKNIQYF
TRBV29-1	TRBJ1-4	once	TRBD1	TGCAGCGTTCTACCCTCCGGGACAGGGGGCGAAAAACTGTTTTTT	CSVLPSGTGGEKLFF
TRBV27	TRBJ2-1	-	TRBD1	TGTGCCAGCAGGGATGGGACAGGGGACGACAATGAGCAGTTCTTC	CASRDGTGDDNEQFF
TRBV11-2	TRBJ2-2	many	TRBD2	TGTGCCAGCAGCTCAAGATTGAGCGGGACCCCCGGGGAGCTGTTTTTT	CASSSRLSGTPGELFF
TRBV6-6	TRBJ2-1	-	-	TGTGCCAGCAGTTCGGGACACCCCAATGAGCAGTTCTTC	CASSSGHPNEQFF
TRBV4-2	TRBJ2-7	-	-	TGTGCCAGCAGCCAAGTGGGGGGGCCCTTGTACGAGCAGTACTTC	CASSQVGGPLYEQYF
TRBV7-9	TRBJ1-2	-	TRBD1	TGTGCCAGCAGCCGGACAGGGGGCCCATCGTATGGCTACACCTTC	CASSRTGGPSYGYTF
TRBV18	TRBJ1-6	-	-	TGTGCCAGCTCTGGGGCGGGGGCGGTAAAGTCACCCCTCCACTTT	CASSGAGAVKSPLHF
TRBV4-2	TRBJ2-7	-	-	TGTGCCAGCAGCTTTGGGGGGGGCTCGGAGCAGTACTTC	CASSFGGGSEQYF
TRBV5-8	TRBJ1-2	-	TRBD1	TGTGCCAGCAGCTGGGGGACATTCACCGGGACAGGGCAAGGCTACACCTTC	CASSWGTFTGTGQGYTF
TRBV4-1	TRBJ2-5	-	TRBD2	TGCGCCAGCAGCCCGATGACTAGCGGGAGGGAGACCCAGTACTTC	CASSPMTSGRETQYF
TRBV27	TRBJ2-5	-	TRBD2	TGTGCCAGCAGTCCGCGAGGGGCGGGAGGGCCCGTCGAGACCCAGTACTTC	CASSPRGAGGPVETQYF
TRBV7-2	TRBJ2-2	-	-	TGTGCCAGCAGGGGGGGGCTGGCGAACACCGGGGAGCTGTTTTTT	CASRGGLANTGELFF
TRBV14	TRBJ2-7	-	-	TGTGCCAGCAGCCAAGAAGGGGGAGACTACGAGCAGTACTTC	CASSQEGGDYEQYF
TRBV19	TRBJ2-2	-	TRBD2	TGTGCCAGTAGTATTCTAGCGGGGGGGCCCACCGGGGAGCTGTTTTTT	CASSILAGGPTGELFF